A single sample gave rise to the 31 T cell receptor beta chains below, sequenced in a study of blood T cell repertoires in COVID-19. Generated by immunoSEQ multiplex PCR, the TCRdb table keeps only in-frame clones and is missing some. The sample contains about 40,000 clones, roughly 89% of which appear only once. The sequenced sample was peripheral blood. These receptors were obtained from a human donor in a cohort sampled during active COVID-19.

The chain carries TRBV10-1 and TRBJ1-1, with 8 bases lining up with TRBD1. The length of the CDR3 is 14 residues. Germline lookup yields CDR1 WNHNN and CDR2 SYGVQD (reference sequence). With 5 bases clipped from V and 1 base from J, the junction kept 3 bases outside the gene matches. CDR3 bases: TGCGCCAGCAGTTCTGGACAGGGGAACACTGAAGCTTTCTTT. Translated, it gives CASSSGQGNTEAFF.

The rearrangement links TRBV5-5 to TRBJ1-2; 7 bases fit TRBD1. V was pared by 5 bases and J by 6 bases, with 7 bases of the junction left unmatched. Per germline, CDR1 SGHKS and CDR2 YYEKEE (reference sequence). This CDR3 has 13 amino acids. CDR3 nucleotide sequence: TGTGCCAGCAGTTGGACAGGAGGGGATGGCTACACCTTC. This encodes CASSWTGGDGYTF.

The CDR3: CASSLLLGGDTEAFF. CDR3 nucleotides: TGTGCCAGCAGCTTACTTTTGGGAGGAGACACTGAAGCTTTCTTT. The chain combines TRBV7-2 with TRBJ1-1; D call uncertain. Trimming stripped 2 bases from V and 3 bases from J, with 13 bases between. Germline lookup yields CDR1 SGHTA and CDR2 FQGNSA. The CDR3 totals 15 residues.

The chain joins TRBV5-1 to TRBJ1-1; no clear D gene. The V end lost 1 base, the J end lost 2 bases, and 6 bases lay between the germline ends. The CDR3 runs to 13 residues. CDR1 SGHRS and CDR2 YFSETQ come from the germline V gene. The CDR3 is CASSLRVNTEAFF. The CDR3 bases are TGCGCCAGCAGCTTGCGGGTTAACACTGAAGCTTTCTTT.

The gene calls are TRBV28 and TRBJ1-2; TRBD1 matches at 12 bases. The CDR3 spans 15 residues. CDR1 MDHEN and CDR2 SYDVKM come from the germline V gene. Trimming took 7 bases from V and 8 from J; bases not matched to a gene: 11. This CDR3 reads CASNLQGQGAVGYTF. The CDR3 nucleotides are TGTGCCAGCAACCTGCAGGGACAGGGGGCAGTGGGCTACACCTTC.

This clone was recorded only once. The chain employs TRBV19 and TRBJ2-6; the match to TRBD2 covers 8 bases. The trim removed 4 bases at V and 3 bases at J, leaving 14 bases unmatched. Germline V lookup: CDR1 LNHDA, CDR2 SQIVND (reference sequence). This CDR3 comprises 19 residues. As DNA, the CDR3 is TGTGCCAGTAGTAGTACGCCTACTAGCGGAATAGGTGGGGCCAACGTCCTGACTTTC. Translation gives CASSSTPTSGIGGANVLTF.

The J gene is TRBJ2-1, the V gene TRBV5-4; 13 nucleotides line up with TRBD2. This CDR3 is built from 20 residues. Trimming at V came to 0 bases and at J to 1 base, leaving 10 bases not matched to a gene. CDR1 and CDR2 (germline): SGHNT, YYREEE (reference sequence). The CDR3 bases are TGTGCCAGCAGCTTGGCCGCAACTAGCGGGGGGGCCGGATCCTACAATGAGCAGTTCTTC. It codes for CASSLAATSGGAGSYNEQFF.

This rearrangement joins TRBV6-1 to TRBJ1-2; the D gene is possibly TRBD1 (6 bases). This CDR3 is 13 amino acids long. The V and J ends lost 3 bases and 4 bases respectively, with 9 bases between them. Looked up from germline, CDR1 is MNHNS and CDR2 is SASEGT. The CDR3 loop reads CASSELTGYGYTF. The CDR3 nucleotides read TGTGCCAGCAGTGAGTTGACAGGCTATGGCTACACCTTC.

The chain links TRBV6-5 to TRBJ1-1; no reliable D call. Germline CDR1 reads MNHEY; CDR2 reads SVGAGI. The CDR3 has 14 amino acids. Trimming left V 2 bases short and J 0 bases short, with 7 bases between. DNA of the CDR3: TGTGCCAGCAGTTACGGAGGAGTGAACACTGAAGCTTTCTTT. Translation gives CASSYGGVNTEAFF.

The chain is built from TRBV5-6 and TRBJ2-7, with D unresolved. From germline, CDR1 is SGHDT and CDR2 YYEEEE. This CDR3 comprises 12 residues. Trimming removed 4 bases from V and 0 bases from J, with 5 bases in between. For the CDR3, the DNA is TGTGCCAGCAGCATTAGCTCCTACGAGCAGTACTTC. This encodes CASSISSYEQYF.

This chain uses TRBV7-2 with TRBJ1-2; 9 bases align to TRBD1. The CDR3 covers 15 residues. Germline values: CDR1 SGHTA, CDR2 FQGNSA. The J segment lost 6 bases and the V segment lost 5 bases, leaving 10 bases of the junction unmatched. CDR3 in amino acids: CASSLQTGTGNGYTF. The CDR3 DNA follows: TGTGCCAGCAGCCTACAAACCGGGACAGGGAATGGCTACACCTTC.

V gene TRBV5-4 combines with J gene TRBJ1-4; D remains unclear. Germline CDR1 is SGHNT and CDR2 is YYREEE (reference sequence). The ends were cut back, 0 bases at V and 12 bases at J, with 12 bases in the middle. This CDR3 comprises 13 residues. The chain's CDR3 is CASSLARDRELFF. CDR3 bases: TGTGCCAGCAGCTTGGCCCGGGATAGAGAACTGTTTTTT. The full variable domain, its missing parts supplied by reference TRBV5-4 and TRBJ1-4, is ETGVTQSPTHLIKTRGQQVTLRCSSQSGHNTVSWYQQALGQGPQFIFQYYREEENGRGNFPPRFSGLQFPNYSSELNVNALELDDSALYLCASSLARDRELFFGSGTQLSVL.

This rearrangement joins TRBV11-2 to TRBJ1-1; tentatively, D is TRBD1 (6 bases). CDR3 length equals 17 residues. Germline CDR1 and CDR2: SGHAT and FQNNGV. V was clipped by 3 bases and J by 5 bases, with 22 bases between them. CDR3 sequence reads: CASSFQGLGFAPTEAFF. CDR3 in DNA: TGTGCCAGCAGCTTCCAGGGGTTGGGTTTTGCCCCTACTGAAGCTTTCTTT.

CDR3 residues: CASSFPDAGHEQYF. DNA for the CDR3: TGCGCCAGCAGCTTCCCAGACGCTGGGCACGAGCAGTACTTC. The chain has TRBV5-1 and TRBJ2-7; D gene unclear. The CDR3 contains 14 residues. Germline CDR1 and CDR2: SGHRS and YFSETQ. V was clipped by 2 bases and J by 5 bases, with 14 bases between them. Full variable domain (missing parts from reference TRBV5-1 and TRBJ2-7): KAGVTQTPRYLIKTRGQQVTLSCSPISGHRSVSWYQQTPGQGLQFLFEYFSETQRNKGNFPGRFSGRQFSNSRSEMNVSTLELGDSALYLCASSFPDAGHEQYFGPGTRLTVT.

The genes are TRBV19 and TRBJ2-6, with TRBD1 matching 10 bases. Germline V gene data show CDR1 as LNHDA and CDR2 as SQIVND (reference sequence). V dropped 5 bases and J dropped 7; count of bases not matched to a gene: 11. The CDR3 runs to 17 residues. The CDR3 coding sequence is TGTGCCAGTAGTCCAACCGGGACAGGGGTCAGAGCCAACGTCCTGACTTTC. It is translated as CASSPTGTGVRANVLTF.

The chain carries TRBV13 and TRBJ2-7; 8 nucleotides agree with TRBD1. In germline, CDR1 is PRHDT, CDR2 FYEKMQ (reference sequence). J gave up 3 bases and V 4 bases, and 5 bases lay outside the gene matches. There are 14 residues in the CDR3. CDR3: CASSYGQGFYEQYF. The CDR3 DNA is TGTGCCAGCAGCTACGGACAGGGTTTCTACGAGCAGTACTTC.

The rearrangement uses TRBV4-3 and TRBJ1-2; D gene unclear. The CDR3 consists of 14 residues. The V end lost 1 base, the J end lost 4 bases, and 10 bases lay between the germline ends. Per the germline V gene, CDR1 is LGHNA and CDR2 is YSLEER. CDR3 region: CASSQALEGYGYTF. The DNA of the CDR3 is TGCGCCAGCAGCCAAGCCTTGGAGGGCTATGGCTACACCTTC.

CDR3 nucleotides: TGTGCCAGCAGCTTAGTAGCAGGGGCGGTTGGAAACACCATATATTTT. It specifies CASSLVAGAVGNTIYF. The chain joins TRBV7-2 to TRBJ1-3, with a tentative D call TRBD1 (6 bases). V lost 1 base and J lost 3, with 13 bases in between. Germline V gives CDR1 SGHTA, CDR2 FQGNSA. CDR3 length: 16 residues.

This clone has a single count. The chain links TRBV7-9 to TRBJ2-7, with 7 bases aligning to TRBD1. V was clipped by 5 bases and J by 2 bases; unmatched bases: 6. CDR1 is SEHNR and CDR2 is FQNEAQ in the germline V gene (reference sequence). The CDR3 is 14 residues long. CDR3 protein: CASSPGQDTYEQYF. DNA of the CDR3: TGTGCCAGCAGCCCCGGACAGGACACCTACGAGCAGTACTTC.

This chain uses TRBV6-5 with TRBJ2-7; the match to TRBD1 covers 7 bases. The germline gives CDR1 MNHEY, CDR2 SVGAGI. This CDR3 has 15 amino acids. The junction had 4 bases not matched to a gene; V was cut back by 0 bases and J by 2 bases. CDR3 loop: CASSYSRQGAYEQYF. The CDR3 nucleotides read TGTGCCAGCAGTTACTCGAGGCAGGGGGCCTACGAGCAGTACTTC.

The chain uses TRBV6-5 and TRBJ1-1; the D gene is possibly TRBD1 (6 bases). V lost 2 bases, J lost 4 bases, and 14 bases lay in between. The CDR3 is 15 residues long. From germline, CDR1 is MNHEY and CDR2 SVGAGI. In nucleotides, the CDR3 is TGTGCCAGCAGTTACGAGTACAGGGAAGCCACTGAAGCTTTCTTT. As protein: CASSYEYREATEAFF.

The V and J genes are TRBV6-2 or TRBV6-3 and TRBJ1-1; D is ambiguous. Germline values: CDR1 MNHEY, CDR2 SVGEGT. The CDR3 runs 12 residues. V was clipped by 6 bases and J by 7 bases, with 12 bases between them. The CDR3 sequence: CASSESGIEAFF. The CDR3 nucleotides read TGTGCCAGCAGCGAATCGGGTATTGAAGCTTTCTTT.

The chain joins TRBV6-6 to TRBJ1-2, with 7 bases lining up with TRBD1. Unmatched junction bases numbered 8, after V lost 2 bases and J lost 8 bases. CDR1 and CDR2 (germline): MNHNY, SVGAGI (reference sequence). The CDR3 consists of 14 residues. The CDR3: CASSYTDRARGYTF. CDR3 coding DNA: TGTGCCAGCAGTTACACCGACAGGGCTAGGGGCTACACCTTC.

This chain links TRBV7-2 with TRBJ2-7; the match to TRBD1 covers 8 bases. V was clipped by 5 bases and J by 3 bases; unmatched bases: 3. The length of the CDR3 is 13 residues. From germline, CDR1 is SGHTA and CDR2 FQGNSA. DNA of the CDR3: TGTGCCAGCAGCGCCGGGACAGGCTACGAGCAGTACTTC. Its protein product is CASSAGTGYEQYF.

In its sample, this clone was seen a few times. CDR3 loop: CASSFGTGNGNTIYF. The CDR3 nucleotides are TGCGCCAGCAGCTTCGGGACAGGGAATGGAAACACCATATATTTT. The V call is TRBV5-1, the J call TRBJ1-3, with 9 nucleotides matching TRBD1. The germline V gene encodes CDR1 SGHRS and CDR2 YFSETQ. Germline trimming cut 2 bases from V and 3 bases from J; bases unmatched to any gene: 3. CDR3 length: 15 residues. Drawing the rest from reference TRBV5-1 and TRBJ1-3, the complete variable domain is KAGVTQTPRYLIKTRGQQVTLSCSPISGHRSVSWYQQTPGQGLQFLFEYFSETQRNKGNFPGRFSGRQFSNSRSEMNVSTLELGDSALYLCASSFGTGNGNTIYFGEGSWLTVV.

The chain has TRBV6-5 and TRBJ1-5; TRBD1 might be the D (5 bases). CDR3 length: 14 amino acids. Germline loops: CDR1 MNHEY, CDR2 SVGAGI. Trimming left V 6 bases short and J 2 bases short, with 11 bases between. The CDR3 sequence is CASSSRQRNQPQHF. DNA of the CDR3: TGTGCCAGCAGCTCAAGACAGCGCAATCAGCCCCAGCATTTT.

This chain links TRBV19 with TRBJ1-2; weak D call: TRBD1 (6 bases). This CDR3 comprises 17 residues. V was pared by 5 bases and J by 1 base, with 20 bases between. Germline values: CDR1 LNHDA, CDR2 SQIVND (reference sequence). As DNA, the CDR3 is TGTGCCAGTAGTCCGTGGGCCTCACAGGGATTTAACTATGGCTACACCTTC. Translated: CASSPWASQGFNYGYTF.

This clone was counted between two and nine times. The chain carries TRBV19 and TRBJ1-1; 9 bases are a match to TRBD1. Trimming removed 5 bases from V and 1 base from J; junction bases left unmatched: 14. Germline V gene lookup returns CDR1 LNHDA and CDR2 SQIVND (reference sequence). The CDR3 spans 18 residues. The CDR3 reads CASSFRTSGQGRNTEAFF. DNA of the CDR3: TGTGCCAGTAGTTTCCGGACCTCGGGACAGGGAAGGAACACTGAAGCTTTCTTT.

The rearrangement joins TRBV7-2 to TRBJ2-7, with TRBD2 matching over 8 bases. The CDR3 spans 15 residues. V dropped 2 bases and J dropped 0; count of bases not matched to a gene: 3. The germline CDR1 and CDR2 sequences are SGHTA and FQGNSA. The CDR3 nucleotides are TGTGCCAGCAGCTTATCTGCGGGGGGCTCCTACGAGCAGTACTTC. Translating gives CASSLSAGGSYEQYF.

The V and J genes are TRBV9 and TRBJ1-5; 7 positions match TRBD1. Germline CDR1 SGDLS, CDR2 YYNGEE. V lost 8 bases to trimming and J lost 5 bases; unmatched junction nucleotides: 7. The CDR3 has 13 amino acids. The CDR3 DNA sequence: TGTGCCAGTGGAGGGGGCTCCGATCAGCCCCAGCATTTT. Its translation is CASGGGSDQPQHF.

V is TRBV5-8 and J is TRBJ1-6; 9 bases fit TRBD1. The germline V gene encodes CDR1 SGHTS and CDR2 YDEGEE. CDR3 length equals 14 residues. J was trimmed by 14 bases and V by 4 bases; bases with no gene match: 10. As DNA, the CDR3 is TGTGCCAGCAGCGGAGACAGGGGGGGGCGAACCCTCCACTTT. Protein sequence: CASSGDRGGRTLHF. The complete variable domain, with remaining parts taken from reference TRBV5-8 and TRBJ1-6, reads EAGVTQSPTHLIKTRGQQATLRCSPISGHTSVYWYQQALGLGLQFLLWYDEGEERNRGNFPPRFSGRQFPNYSSELNVNALELEDSALYLCASSGDRGGRTLHFGNGTRLTVT.